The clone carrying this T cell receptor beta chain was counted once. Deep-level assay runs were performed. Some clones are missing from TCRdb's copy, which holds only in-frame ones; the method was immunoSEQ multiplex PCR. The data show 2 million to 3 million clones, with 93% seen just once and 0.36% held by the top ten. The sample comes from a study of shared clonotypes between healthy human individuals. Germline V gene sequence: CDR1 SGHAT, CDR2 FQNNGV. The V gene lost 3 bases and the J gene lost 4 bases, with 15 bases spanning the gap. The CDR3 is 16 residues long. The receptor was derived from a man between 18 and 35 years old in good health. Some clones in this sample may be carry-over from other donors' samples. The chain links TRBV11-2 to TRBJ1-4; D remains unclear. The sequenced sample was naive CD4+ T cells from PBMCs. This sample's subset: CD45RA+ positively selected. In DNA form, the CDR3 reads TGTGCCAGCAGCTTGTCACCCCGGGTCCGTAATGAAAAACTGTTTTTT. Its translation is CASSLSPRVRNEKLFF.